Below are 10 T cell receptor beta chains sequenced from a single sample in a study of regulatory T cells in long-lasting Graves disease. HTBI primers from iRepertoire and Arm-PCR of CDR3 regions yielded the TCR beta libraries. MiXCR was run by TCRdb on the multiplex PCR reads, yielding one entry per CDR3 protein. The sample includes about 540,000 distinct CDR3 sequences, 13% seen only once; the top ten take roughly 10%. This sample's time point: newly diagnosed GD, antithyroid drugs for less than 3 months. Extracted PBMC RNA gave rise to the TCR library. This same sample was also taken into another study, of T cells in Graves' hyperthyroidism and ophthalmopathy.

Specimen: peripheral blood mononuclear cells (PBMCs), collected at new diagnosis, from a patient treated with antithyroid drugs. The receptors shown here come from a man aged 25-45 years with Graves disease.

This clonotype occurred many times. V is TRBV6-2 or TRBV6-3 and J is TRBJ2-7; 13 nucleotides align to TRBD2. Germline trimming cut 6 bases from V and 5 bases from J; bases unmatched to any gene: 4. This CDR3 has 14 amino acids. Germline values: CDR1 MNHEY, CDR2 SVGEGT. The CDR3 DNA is TGTGCCAGCAGCTCCGGACTAGCGGGAGACGAGCAGTACTTC. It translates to CASSSGLAGDEQYF.

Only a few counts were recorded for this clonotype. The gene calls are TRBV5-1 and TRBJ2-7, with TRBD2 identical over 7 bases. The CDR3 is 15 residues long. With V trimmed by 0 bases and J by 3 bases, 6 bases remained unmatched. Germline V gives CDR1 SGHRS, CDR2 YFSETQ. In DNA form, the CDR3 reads TGCGCCAGCAGCTTGGGTTCGGGAGGAGGCTACGAGCAGTACTTC. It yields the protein CASSLGSGGGYEQYF.

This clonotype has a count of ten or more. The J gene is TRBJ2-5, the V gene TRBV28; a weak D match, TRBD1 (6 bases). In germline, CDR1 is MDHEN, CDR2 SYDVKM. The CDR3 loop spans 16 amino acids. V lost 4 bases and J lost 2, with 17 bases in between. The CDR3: CASSSPWRTAQETQYF. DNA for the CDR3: TGTGCCAGCAGTTCCCCCTGGAGGACAGCTCAAGAGACCCAGTACTTC.

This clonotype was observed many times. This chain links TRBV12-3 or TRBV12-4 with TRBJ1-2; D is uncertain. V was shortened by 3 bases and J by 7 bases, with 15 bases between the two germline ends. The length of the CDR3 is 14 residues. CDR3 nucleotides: TGTGCCAGCAGTTTTGGCTCAGGCCCCGGTGGCTACACCTTC. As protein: CASSFGSGPGGYTF.

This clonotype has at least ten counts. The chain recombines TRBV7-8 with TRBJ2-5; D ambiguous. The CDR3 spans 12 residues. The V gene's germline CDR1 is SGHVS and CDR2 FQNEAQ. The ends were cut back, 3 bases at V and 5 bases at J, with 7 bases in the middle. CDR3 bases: TGTGCCAGCAGCTTTACTGCGGAGACCCAGTACTTC. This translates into CASSFTAETQYF. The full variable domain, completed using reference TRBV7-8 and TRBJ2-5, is GAGVSQSPRYKVAKRGQDVALRCDPISGHVSLFWYQQALGQGPEFLTYFQNEAQLDKSGLPSDRFFAERPEGSVSTLKIQRTQQEDSAVYLCASSFTAETQYFGPGTRLLVL.

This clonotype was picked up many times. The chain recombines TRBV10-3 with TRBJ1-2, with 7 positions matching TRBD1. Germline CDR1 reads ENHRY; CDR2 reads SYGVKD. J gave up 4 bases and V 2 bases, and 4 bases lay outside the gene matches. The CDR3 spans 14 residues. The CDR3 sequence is CAISEPGTAYGYTF. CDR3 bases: TGTGCCATCAGTGAGCCTGGGACAGCCTATGGCTACACCTTC.

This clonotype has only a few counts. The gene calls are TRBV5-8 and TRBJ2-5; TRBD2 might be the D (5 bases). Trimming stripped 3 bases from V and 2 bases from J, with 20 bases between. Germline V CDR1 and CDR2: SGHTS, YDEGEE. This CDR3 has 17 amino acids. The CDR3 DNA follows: TGTGCCAGCAGCTATCGCCGGGATCTTAGACCGCAAGAGACCCAGTACTTC. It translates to CASSYRRDLRPQETQYF.

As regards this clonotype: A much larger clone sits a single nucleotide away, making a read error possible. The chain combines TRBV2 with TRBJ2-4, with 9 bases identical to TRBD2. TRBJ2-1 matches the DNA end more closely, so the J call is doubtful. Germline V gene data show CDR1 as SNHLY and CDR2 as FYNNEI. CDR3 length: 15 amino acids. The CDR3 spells CASSSGTSILQGQFF. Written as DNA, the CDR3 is TGTGCCAGCAGTTCCGGGACTAGCATCCTCCAGGGGCAGTTCTTC.

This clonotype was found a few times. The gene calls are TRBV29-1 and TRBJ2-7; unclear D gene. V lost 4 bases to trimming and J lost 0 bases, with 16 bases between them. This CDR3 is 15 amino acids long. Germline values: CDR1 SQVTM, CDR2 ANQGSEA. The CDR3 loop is CSVAKGTGPSYEQYF. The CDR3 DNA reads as TGCAGCGTTGCCAAAGGAACCGGGCCCTCCTACGAGCAGTACTTC.

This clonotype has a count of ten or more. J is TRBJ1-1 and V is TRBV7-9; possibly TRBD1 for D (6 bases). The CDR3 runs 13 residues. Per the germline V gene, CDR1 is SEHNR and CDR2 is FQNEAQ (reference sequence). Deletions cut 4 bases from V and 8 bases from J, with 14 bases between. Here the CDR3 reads CASSSWTVGEAFF. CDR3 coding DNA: TGTGCCAGCAGCTCCTGGACAGTGGGGGAAGCTTTCTTT. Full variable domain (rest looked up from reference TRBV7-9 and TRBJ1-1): DTGVSQNPRHKITKRGQNVTFRCDPISEHNRLYWYRQTLGQGPEFLTYFQNEAQLEKSRLLSDRFSAERPKGSFSTLEIQRTEQGDSAMYLCASSSWTVGEAFFGQGTRLTVV.